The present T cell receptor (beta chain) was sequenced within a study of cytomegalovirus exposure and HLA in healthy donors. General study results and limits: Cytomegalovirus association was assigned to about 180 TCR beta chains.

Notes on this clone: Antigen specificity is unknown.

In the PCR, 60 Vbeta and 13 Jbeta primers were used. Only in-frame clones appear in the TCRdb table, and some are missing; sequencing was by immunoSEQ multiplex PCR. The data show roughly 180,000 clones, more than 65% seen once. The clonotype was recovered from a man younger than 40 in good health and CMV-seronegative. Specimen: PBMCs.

The CDR3 reads CASSPTQGNYGYTF. The CDR3 DNA follows: TGTGCCAGCAGTCCTACACAGGGTAACTATGGCTACACCTTC. J is TRBJ1-2 and V is TRBV7-9; tentatively, D is TRBD1 (6 bases). This CDR3 is built from 14 residues. V lost 6 bases and J lost 1, with 12 bases in between. Looked up from germline, CDR1 is SEHNR and CDR2 is FQNEAQ (reference sequence).